The clone carrying this T cell receptor beta chain was detected many times. MiXCR, applied by TCRdb to the PCR reads, yields one record per CDR3 protein. In the table there are 9,000 or so distinct CDR3 sequences, approximately 46% of which are singletons. This sample was included in a study of CD4 and CD8 cells across lung adenocarcinoma regions. Trimming cost V 4 bases and J 5 bases, with 9 bases left between them. Germline lookup yields CDR1 WSHSY and CDR2 SAAADI. The CDR3 sequence is 13 residues long. This sequence joins TRBV10-2 and TRBJ1-5, with D perhaps matching TRBD1 (5 bases). The sequencing input was CD8+ T cells from the margin of a lung tumor. This sequence was found in a female donor with lung adenocarcinoma. The CD4 and CD8 labels of this study may be unreliable. The CDR3 region has the DNA TGCGCCAGCAGTGTGGGAGGGGATCAGCCCCAGCATTTT. Translating gives CASSVGGDQPQHF.